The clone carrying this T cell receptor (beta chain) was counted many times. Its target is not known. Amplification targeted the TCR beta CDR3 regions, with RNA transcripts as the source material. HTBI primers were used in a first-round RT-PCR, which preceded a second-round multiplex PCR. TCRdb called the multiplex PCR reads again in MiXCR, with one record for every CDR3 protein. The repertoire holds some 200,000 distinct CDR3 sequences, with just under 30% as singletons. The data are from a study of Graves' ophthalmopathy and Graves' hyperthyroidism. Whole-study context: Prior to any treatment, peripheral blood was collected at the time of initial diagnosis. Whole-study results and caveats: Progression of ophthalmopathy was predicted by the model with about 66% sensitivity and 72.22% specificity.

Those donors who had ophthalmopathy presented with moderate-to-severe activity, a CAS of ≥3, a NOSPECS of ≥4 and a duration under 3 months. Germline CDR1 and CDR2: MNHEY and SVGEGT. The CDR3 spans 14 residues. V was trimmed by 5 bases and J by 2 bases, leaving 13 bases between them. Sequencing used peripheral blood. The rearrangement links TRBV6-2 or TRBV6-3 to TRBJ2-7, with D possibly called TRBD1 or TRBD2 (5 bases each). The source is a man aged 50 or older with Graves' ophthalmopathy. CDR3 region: CASSDAGSPYEQYF. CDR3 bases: TGTGCCAGCAGTGATGCAGGGAGCCCCTACGAGCAGTACTTC.